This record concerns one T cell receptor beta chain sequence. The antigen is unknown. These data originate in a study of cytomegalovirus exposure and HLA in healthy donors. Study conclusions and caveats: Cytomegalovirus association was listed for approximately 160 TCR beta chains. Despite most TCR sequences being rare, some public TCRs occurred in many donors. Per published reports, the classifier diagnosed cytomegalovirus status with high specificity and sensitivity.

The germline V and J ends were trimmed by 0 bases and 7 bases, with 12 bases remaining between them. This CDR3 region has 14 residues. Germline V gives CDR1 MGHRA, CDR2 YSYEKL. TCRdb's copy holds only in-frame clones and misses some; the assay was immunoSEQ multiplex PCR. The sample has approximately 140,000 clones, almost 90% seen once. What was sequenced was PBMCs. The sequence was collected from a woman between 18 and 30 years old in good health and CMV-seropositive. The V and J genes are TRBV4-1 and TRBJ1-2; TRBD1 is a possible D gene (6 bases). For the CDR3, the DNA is TGCGCCAGCAGCCAAGATTTGGTCAGGGGTGGCTACACCTTC. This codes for CASSQDLVRGGYTF.